These 7 T cell receptor beta chains came from one sample sequenced in a study of T cell responses to AZD1222 COVID-19 vaccine. Using immunoSEQ multiplex PCR, the repertoire was profiled, and TCRdb retains in-frame clones only, with some absent. The top ten clones hold approximately 2% of a sample with roughly 170,000 clones, about nine tenths of them seen once. The specimen was peripheral blood, collected on day 0 of AZD1222 vaccination. Source of these receptors: an adult in good health.

There are a few counts of this clone. The chain joins TRBV9 to TRBJ1-1; D gene unclear. The CDR3 loop spans 15 amino acids. The V end was cut by 0 bases, the J end by 4 bases, with 13 bases between. Germline V lookup: CDR1 SGDLS, CDR2 YYNGEE. CDR3 DNA: TGTGCCAGCAGCGTAGGTCCGGGGTGGGGCACTGAAGCTTTCTTT. This encodes CASSVGPGWGTEAFF.

CDR3 in DNA: TGTGCCAGCAGCGTGGGGACCTACAATGAGCAGTTCTTC. This codes for CASSVGTYNEQFF. The chain employs TRBV9 and TRBJ2-1; D not certain. The germline CDR1 and CDR2 sequences are SGDLS and YYNGEE. This CDR3 contains 13 residues. V was pared by 2 bases and J by 2 bases, with 5 bases between.

V gene TRBV6-5 combines with J gene TRBJ1-3; tentative D call: TRBD1 (5 bases). The CDR3 loop spans 11 amino acids. V gave up 2 bases and J gave up 10 bases, with 6 bases separating them. Germline V gene lookup returns CDR1 MNHEY and CDR2 SVGAGI. The CDR3 reads CASSYGGTIYF. In DNA form, the CDR3 reads TGTGCCAGCAGTTACGGGGGAACCATATATTTT.

The chain recombines TRBV6-2 or TRBV6-3 with TRBJ2-5, with 7 bases identical to TRBD1. V trimming: 6 bases; J trimming: 4 bases; junction bases outside the gene matches: 8. The CDR3 length is 14 residues. Germline-derived CDR1 and CDR2 are MNHEY and SVGEGT. CDR3 DNA: TGTGCCAGCAGCGTCGGTCAGGGGGTAGAGACCCAGTACTTC. Translated, it gives CASSVGQGVETQYF.

This CDR3 reads CAWSRRPGNEKLFF. CDR3 DNA: TGTGCCTGGAGTCGGAGGCCCGGAAATGAAAAACTGTTTTTT. The rearrangement joins TRBV30 to TRBJ1-4; D not resolved. Trimming removed 2 bases at V and 5 bases at J, with 12 bases between. This CDR3 contains 14 residues. Germline assignment: CDR1 GTSNPN and CDR2 SVGIG (reference sequence).

This rearrangement joins TRBV7-2 to TRBJ2-7; 7 bases line up with TRBD1. The V and J ends lost 5 bases and 2 bases, in that order; junction bases with no gene match: 9. Germline values: CDR1 SGHTA, CDR2 FQGNSA. This CDR3 has 15 amino acids. The CDR3 loop reads CASSLFAGTAYEQYF. The CDR3 DNA reads as TGTGCCAGCAGCCTTTTCGCCGGGACAGCCTACGAGCAGTACTTC.

This chain links TRBV7-6 with TRBJ1-3; D is unclear. Germline V gene sequence: CDR1 SGHVS, CDR2 FNYEAQ. This CDR3 is built from 14 residues. Between the trimmed V and J ends, which lost 4 bases and 4 bases, there was a span of 11 bases. CDR3 nucleotides: TGTGCCAGCAGCTCGGAGGCGGGAGGAAACACCATATATTTT. Amino acid sequence: CASSSEAGGNTIYF.